This entry lists 18 T cell receptor beta chains sequenced from one sample in a study of cytomegalovirus exposure and HLA in healthy donors. Clones were read by immunoSEQ multiplex PCR, and TCRdb kept only the in-frame ones, dropping some. The sample carries about 150,000 clones, roughly 89% recorded once. Sequences were obtained from PBMCs. These receptors all come from a woman between 18 and 30 years old in good health and CMV-seropositive.

V usage is TRBV27 and J usage is TRBJ2-2; 8 nucleotides agree with TRBD2. Germline V lookup: CDR1 MNHEY, CDR2 SMNVEV (reference sequence). Trimming cost V 0 bases and J 4 bases; bases outside gene matches: 10. The CDR3 totals 18 residues. Here the CDR3 reads CASSLSIGLAITTGELFF. For the CDR3, the DNA is TGTGCCAGCAGTTTATCGATCGGACTAGCAATAACCACCGGGGAGCTGTTTTTT.

The genes are TRBV7-2 and TRBJ1-2; D ambiguous. V was clipped by 1 base and J by 4 bases, with 10 bases between them. The CDR3 loop spans 14 amino acids. Germline CDR1 and CDR2: SGHTA and FQGNSA. The CDR3 reads CASSLGAAAYGYTF. CDR3 sequence (DNA): TGTGCCAGCAGCTTAGGAGCAGCGGCCTATGGCTACACCTTC.

The gene calls are TRBV11-2 and TRBJ2-7; 8 nucleotides align to TRBD1. The CDR3 is 18 residues long. Looked up from germline, CDR1 is SGHAT and CDR2 is FQNNGV. J lost 3 bases, V lost 4 bases, and 17 bases had no gene match. The CDR3 nucleotides are TGTGCCAGCAGCTCAGTCAGGGGGCCCAGCGCAATTTACTACGAGCAGTACTTC. Amino acid sequence: CASSSVRGPSAIYYEQYF.

The chain joins TRBV6-1 to TRBJ2-6; TRBD1 matches at 8 bases. Germline V gene lookup returns CDR1 MNHNS and CDR2 SASEGT. V was clipped by 3 bases and J by 3 bases; unmatched bases: 10. This CDR3 has 18 residues. The CDR3 here is CASSDPGQGRGGANVLTF. CDR3 sequence (DNA): TGTGCCAGCAGTGACCCTGGACAGGGAAGAGGTGGGGCCAACGTCCTGACTTTC.

The chain is built from TRBV30 and TRBJ1-2, with 7 nucleotides matching TRBD1. From germline, CDR1 is GTSNPN and CDR2 SVGIG (reference sequence). CDR3 size: 15 residues. V was clipped by 1 base and J by 4 bases; unmatched bases: 9. Here the CDR3 reads CAWSERDRGFYGYTF. The DNA of the CDR3 is TGTGCCTGGAGTGAGAGGGACAGAGGATTCTATGGCTACACCTTC.

The V and J genes are TRBV4-2 and TRBJ2-1; TRBD2 agrees at 7 bases. Germline loops: CDR1 LGHNA, CDR2 YNFKEQ. Trimming removed 0 bases from V and 6 bases from J; junction bases left unmatched: 5. The CDR3 extends over 15 amino acids. The CDR3 coding sequence is TGTGCCAGCAGCCAAGAGACGGGGGGAGGCAATGAGCAGTTCTTC. Its protein product is CASSQETGGGNEQFF.

This chain links TRBV7-6 with TRBJ2-3, with 11 bases aligning to TRBD2. From germline, CDR1 is SGHVS and CDR2 FNYEAQ. The CDR3 spans 15 residues. The J segment lost 0 bases and the V segment lost 4 bases, leaving 0 bases of the junction unmatched. The CDR3 here is CASSSSGGSTDTQYF. CDR3 in DNA: TGTGCCAGCAGCTCTAGCGGGGGGAGCACAGATACGCAGTATTTT.

V usage is TRBV29-1 and J usage is TRBJ1-5; 7 bases align to TRBD1. The CDR3 loop spans 14 amino acids. Trimming removed 3 bases from V and 6 bases from J; junction bases left unmatched: 8. Germline values: CDR1 SQVTM, CDR2 ANQGSEA. CDR3 nucleotide sequence: TGCAGCGTTGAGGGCATGACAGGGACTCAGCCCCAGCATTTT. Its protein is CSVEGMTGTQPQHF.

V gene TRBV5-1 combines with J gene TRBJ1-6; 10 positions match TRBD1. V lost 1 base to trimming and J lost 9 bases; unmatched junction nucleotides: 13. This CDR3 has 18 residues. Germline V gives CDR1 SGHRS, CDR2 YFSETQ. The DNA of the CDR3 is TGCGCCAGCAGCTTGAGGGACAGGGGATTAGGGGAGCGTTCACCCCTCCACTTT. Translation: CASSLRDRGLGERSPLHF.

The rearrangement uses TRBV28 and TRBJ2-1, with D uncertain. V lost 4 bases to trimming and J lost 1 base, with 5 bases between them. The CDR3 consists of 13 residues. Germline V gene lookup returns CDR1 MDHEN and CDR2 SYDVKM. The chain's CDR3 is CASSYPSYNEQFF. The CDR3 DNA reads TGTGCCAGCAGTTATCCGTCCTACAATGAGCAGTTCTTC.

The V gene is TRBV5-4, the J gene TRBJ2-5; TRBD2 is a possible D gene (6 bases). CDR1 and CDR2 from the germline V gene are SGHNT and YYREEE (reference sequence). V gave up 7 bases and J gave up 4 bases, with 20 bases separating them. This CDR3 has 15 amino acids. CDR3 bases: TGTGCCAGCGGCGCCCCTAGCGAAGCAAGAGAGACCCAGTACTTC. Its translation: CASGAPSEARETQYF.

The chain uses TRBV25-1 and TRBJ1-1; the D is unclear. Germline CDR1 is MGHDK and CDR2 is SYGVNS. V was clipped by 5 bases and J by 3 bases, with 7 bases between them. The CDR3 covers 12 residues. For the CDR3, the DNA is TGTGCCAGCAGTCTTGTCGACACTGAAGCTTTCTTT. As protein: CASSLVDTEAFF.

The genes are TRBV4-2 and TRBJ1-2; D may be TRBD1 (6 bases). CDR1 is LGHNA and CDR2 is YNFKEQ in the germline V gene. With 1 base removed from V and 2 bases from J, the gap between germline ends came to 20 bases. This CDR3 has 18 residues. CDR3 loop: CASSQASGRGGANYGYTF. Here the CDR3 DNA reads TGTGCCAGCAGCCAAGCGTCGGGGAGAGGGGGGGCCAACTATGGCTACACCTTC.

This clone was recorded only once. V and J are TRBV19 and TRBJ2-1, with 10 bases identical to TRBD2. J lost 8 bases, V lost 4 bases, and 8 bases had no gene match. Germline loops: CDR1 LNHDA, CDR2 SQIVND (reference sequence). The CDR3 is made up of 15 amino acids. CDR3 in DNA: TGTGCCAGTAGTACAGCTAGCGGGGGAGGGTATGAGCAGTTCTTC. Translation: CASSTASGGGYEQFF.

The gene calls are TRBV6-8 and TRBJ2-5, with a weak D call TRBD2 (5 bases). This CDR3 has 13 amino acids. The germline V gene encodes CDR1 MNHGY and CDR2 SAAAGT. Deletions cut 3 bases from V and 5 bases from J, with 10 bases between. CDR3 nucleotide sequence: TGTGCCAGCAGTTATCGGGGAGAGGAGACCCAGTACTTC. Its protein is CASSYRGEETQYF.

V usage is TRBV7-3 and J usage is TRBJ2-3, with D perhaps matching TRBD1 (5 bases). This CDR3 contains 15 residues. Looked up from germline, CDR1 is SGHTA and CDR2 is FQGTGA. Between the trimmed V and J ends, which lost 1 base and 2 bases, there was a span of 10 bases. The CDR3 region is CASSLRGRDTDTQYF. The CDR3 DNA is TGTGCCAGCAGCTTAAGGGGCAGGGACACAGATACGCAGTATTTT.

The chain combines TRBV19 with TRBJ1-2; TRBD1 matches at 7 bases. Unmatched junction bases numbered 13, after V lost 5 bases and J lost 7 bases. The CDR3 contains 15 residues. Germline V lookup: CDR1 LNHDA, CDR2 SQIVND (reference sequence). The CDR3 here is CASSVGAGGPFGYTF. CDR3 DNA: TGTGCCAGTAGTGTGGGCGCAGGGGGACCGTTTGGCTACACCTTC.

The chain has TRBV10-3 and TRBJ2-3; 16 bases are a match to TRBD2. This CDR3 spans 19 amino acids. Germline assignment: CDR1 ENHRY and CDR2 SYGVKD. J lost 0 bases, V lost 6 bases, and 9 bases had no gene match. In DNA form, the CDR3 reads TGTGCCATCAGAGACCCGGGACTAGCGGGGGGGGGTAGCACAGATACGCAGTATTTT. It specifies CAIRDPGLAGGGSTDTQYF.